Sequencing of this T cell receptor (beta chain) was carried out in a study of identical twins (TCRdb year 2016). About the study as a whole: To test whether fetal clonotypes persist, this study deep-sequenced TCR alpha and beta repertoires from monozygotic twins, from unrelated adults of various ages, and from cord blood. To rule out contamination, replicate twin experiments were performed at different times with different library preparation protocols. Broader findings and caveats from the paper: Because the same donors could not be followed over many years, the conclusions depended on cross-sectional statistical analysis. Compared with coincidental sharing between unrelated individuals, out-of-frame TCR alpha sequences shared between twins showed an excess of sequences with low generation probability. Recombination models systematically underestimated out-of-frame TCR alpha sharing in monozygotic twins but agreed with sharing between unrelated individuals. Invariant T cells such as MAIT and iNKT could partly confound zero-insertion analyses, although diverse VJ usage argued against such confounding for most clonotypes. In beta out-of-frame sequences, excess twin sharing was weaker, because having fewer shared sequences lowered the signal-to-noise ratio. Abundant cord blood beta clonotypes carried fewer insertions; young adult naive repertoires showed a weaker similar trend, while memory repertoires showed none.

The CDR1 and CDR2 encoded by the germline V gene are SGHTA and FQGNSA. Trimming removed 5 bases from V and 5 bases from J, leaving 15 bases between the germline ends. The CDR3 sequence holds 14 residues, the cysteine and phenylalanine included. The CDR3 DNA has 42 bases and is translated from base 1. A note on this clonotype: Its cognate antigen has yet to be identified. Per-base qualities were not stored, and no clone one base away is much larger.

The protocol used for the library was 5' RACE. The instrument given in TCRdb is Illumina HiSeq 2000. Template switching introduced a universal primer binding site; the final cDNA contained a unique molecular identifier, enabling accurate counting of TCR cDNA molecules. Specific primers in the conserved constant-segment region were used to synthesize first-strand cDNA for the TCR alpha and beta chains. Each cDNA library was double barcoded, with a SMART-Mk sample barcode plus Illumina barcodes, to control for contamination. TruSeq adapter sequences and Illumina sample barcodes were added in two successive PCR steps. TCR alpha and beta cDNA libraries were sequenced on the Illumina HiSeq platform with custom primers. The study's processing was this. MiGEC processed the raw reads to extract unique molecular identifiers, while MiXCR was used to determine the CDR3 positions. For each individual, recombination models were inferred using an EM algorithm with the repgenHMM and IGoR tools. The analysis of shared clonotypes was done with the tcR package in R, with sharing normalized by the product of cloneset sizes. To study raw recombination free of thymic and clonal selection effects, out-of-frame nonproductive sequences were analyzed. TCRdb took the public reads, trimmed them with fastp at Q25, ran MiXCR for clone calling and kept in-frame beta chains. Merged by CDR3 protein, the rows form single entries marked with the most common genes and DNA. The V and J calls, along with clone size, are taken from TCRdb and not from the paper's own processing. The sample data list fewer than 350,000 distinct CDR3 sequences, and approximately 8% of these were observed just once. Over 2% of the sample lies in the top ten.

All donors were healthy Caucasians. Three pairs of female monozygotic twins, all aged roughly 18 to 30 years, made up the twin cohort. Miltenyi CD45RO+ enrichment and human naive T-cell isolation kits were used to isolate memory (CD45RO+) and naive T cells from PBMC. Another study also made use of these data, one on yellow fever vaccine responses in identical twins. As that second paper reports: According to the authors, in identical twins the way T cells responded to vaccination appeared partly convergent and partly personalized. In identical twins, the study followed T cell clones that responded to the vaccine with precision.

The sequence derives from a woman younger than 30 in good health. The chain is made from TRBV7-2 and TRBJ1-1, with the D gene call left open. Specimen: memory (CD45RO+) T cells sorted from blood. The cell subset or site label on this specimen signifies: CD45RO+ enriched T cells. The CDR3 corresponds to CASSPGQAWTEAFF. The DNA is TGTGCCAGCAGCCCCGGGCAGGCGTGGACTGAAGCTTTCTTT.